This T cell receptor (beta chain) was identified during a study of CD8+ T cells in alopecia areata. Described treatment: oral pan-JAK inhibitor, 5-10 mg twice daily. Of note for this clone: What it binds is not known.

Germline V gene data show CDR1 as SGHKS and CDR2 as YYEKEE (reference sequence). V trimming: 2 bases; J trimming: 5 bases; junction bases outside the gene matches: 7. The CDR3 totals 16 residues. General observations from the study: With tofacitinib ongoing, many expanded lesional clones persisted in both scalp and blood. Scalp clonality and expanded CD8+ clones among the top 100 were significantly decreased by tofacitinib. With one nonresponder, baseline CD8+ expansion's link to response remains uncertain.

It was cDNA, reverse transcribed from extracted RNA, that served as the sequencing template. Some clones are missing from TCRdb's copy, which holds only in-frame ones; the method was immunoSEQ multiplex PCR. The sample consists of more than 140,000 clones, 86% of them appearing once. The clonotype was recovered from a human donor with alopecia areata. The chain joins TRBV5-5 to TRBJ2-3; 11 nucleotides agree with TRBD2. The starting material was CD8+ T cells sorted from blood, obtained at week 4, from a patient treated with tofacitinib. CDR3 loop: CASSFTSGGTLDTQYF. In nucleotides, the CDR3 is TGTGCCAGCAGCTTCACTAGCGGGGGAACCCTAGATACGCAGTATTTT.